In this sample, the clone carrying this T cell receptor (beta chain) turned up a few times. The data belong to a study of identical twins. Unique molecular identifiers were in the cDNA, with template-switch universal primer binding. TCRdb re-derived calls from the 5' RACE reads in MiXCR, one entry per CDR3 protein. The repertoire has 500,000 to 650,000 distinct CDR3 sequences, approximately 20% of them found once; the top ten carry approximately 0.5%. CDR3 length equals 15 residues. Trimming at V came to 4 bases and at J to 8 bases, leaving 9 bases not matched to a gene. The germline V gene encodes CDR1 KGHDR and CDR2 SFDVKD. The same specimen was also included in a second study, on yellow fever vaccine responses in identical twins.

The chain carries TRBV24-1 and TRBJ2-1; 8 bases agree with TRBD1. Sequenced sample: CD4+ T cells sorted from blood. This sequence was found in a young woman in good health. The CDR3 DNA reads TGTGCCACCAGTGACCAAAGACAGGGGTGGGATGAGCAGTTCTTC. Its translation: CATSDQRQGWDEQFF.